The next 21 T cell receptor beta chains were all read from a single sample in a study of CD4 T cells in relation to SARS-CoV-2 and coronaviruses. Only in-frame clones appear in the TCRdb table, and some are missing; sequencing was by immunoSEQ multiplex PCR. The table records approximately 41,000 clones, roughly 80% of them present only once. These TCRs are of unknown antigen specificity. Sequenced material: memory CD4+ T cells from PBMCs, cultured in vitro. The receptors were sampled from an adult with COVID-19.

The CDR3 bases are TGCAGCGCCGCCTTGGGCTCTGGGGCCAACGTCCTGACTTTC. It codes for CSAALGSGANVLTF. This chain connects TRBV29-1 to TRBJ2-6; D unclear. The CDR3 runs 14 residues. With 7 bases removed from V and 0 bases from J, the gap between germline ends came to 10 bases. From germline, CDR1 is SQVTM and CDR2 ANQGSEA.

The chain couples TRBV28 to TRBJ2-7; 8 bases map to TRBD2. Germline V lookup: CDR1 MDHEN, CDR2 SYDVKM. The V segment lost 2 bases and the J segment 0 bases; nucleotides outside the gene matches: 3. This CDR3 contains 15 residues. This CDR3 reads CASSLVSGGSYEQYF. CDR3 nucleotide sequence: TGTGCCAGCAGTTTAGTGAGCGGGGGCTCCTACGAGCAGTACTTC.

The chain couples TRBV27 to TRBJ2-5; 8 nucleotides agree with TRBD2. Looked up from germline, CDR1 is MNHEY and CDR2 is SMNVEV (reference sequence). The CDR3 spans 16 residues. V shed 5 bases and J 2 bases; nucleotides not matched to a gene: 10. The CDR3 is CASSGGGLGTQETQYF. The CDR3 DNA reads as TGTGCCAGCAGTGGGGGGGGACTAGGGACTCAAGAGACCCAGTACTTC.

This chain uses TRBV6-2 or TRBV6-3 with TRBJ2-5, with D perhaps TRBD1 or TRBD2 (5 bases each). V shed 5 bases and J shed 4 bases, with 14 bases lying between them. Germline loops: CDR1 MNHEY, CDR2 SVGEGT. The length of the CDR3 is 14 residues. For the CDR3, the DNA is TGTGCCAGCAGTACTTCCGGGACCCCAGAGACCCAGTACTTC. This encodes CASSTSGTPETQYF.

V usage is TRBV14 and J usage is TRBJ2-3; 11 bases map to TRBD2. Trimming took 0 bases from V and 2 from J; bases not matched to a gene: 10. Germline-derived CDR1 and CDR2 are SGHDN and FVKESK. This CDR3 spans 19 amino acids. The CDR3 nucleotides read TGTGCCAGCAGCCAAGATTGGACTAGCGGGCGTCAAACCACAGATACGCAGTATTTT. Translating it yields CASSQDWTSGRQTTDTQYF.

The chain's CDR3 is CSVEKWIFFTGASSGNTIYF. Here the CDR3 DNA reads TGCAGCGTTGAAAAGTGGATCTTCTTTACAGGGGCCAGCTCTGGAAACACCATATATTTT. The rearrangement uses TRBV29-1 and TRBJ1-3; 7 bases align to TRBD1. Germline trimming cut 2 bases from V and 0 bases from J; bases unmatched to any gene: 19. The CDR3 contains 20 residues. The germline V gene has CDR1 SQVTM and CDR2 ANQGSEA.

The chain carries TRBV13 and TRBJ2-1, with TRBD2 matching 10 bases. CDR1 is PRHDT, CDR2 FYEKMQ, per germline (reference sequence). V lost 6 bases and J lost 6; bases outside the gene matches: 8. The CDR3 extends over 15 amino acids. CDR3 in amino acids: CASSPGLALGNEQFF. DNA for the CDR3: TGTGCCAGCAGTCCGGGACTAGCGCTGGGCAATGAGCAGTTCTTC.

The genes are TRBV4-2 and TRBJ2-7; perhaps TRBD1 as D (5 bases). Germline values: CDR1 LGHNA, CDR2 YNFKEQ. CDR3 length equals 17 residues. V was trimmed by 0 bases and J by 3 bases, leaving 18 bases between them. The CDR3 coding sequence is TGTGCCAGCAGCCAAGAATCATACCAAGGGGCGGACTACGAGCAGTACTTC. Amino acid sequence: CASSQESYQGADYEQYF.

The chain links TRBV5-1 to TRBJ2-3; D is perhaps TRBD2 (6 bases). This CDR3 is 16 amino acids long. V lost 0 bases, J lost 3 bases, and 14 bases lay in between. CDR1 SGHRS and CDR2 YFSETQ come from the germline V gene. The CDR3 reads CASSLEGGILTDTQYF. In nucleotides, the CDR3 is TGCGCCAGCAGCTTGGAAGGCGGGATCTTAACAGATACGCAGTATTTT. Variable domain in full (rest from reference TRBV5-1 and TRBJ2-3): KAGVTQTPRYLIKTRGQQVTLSCSPISGHRSVSWYQQTPGQGLQFLFEYFSETQRNKGNFPGRFSGRQFSNSRSEMNVSTLELGDSALYLCASSLEGGILTDTQYFGPGTRLTVL.

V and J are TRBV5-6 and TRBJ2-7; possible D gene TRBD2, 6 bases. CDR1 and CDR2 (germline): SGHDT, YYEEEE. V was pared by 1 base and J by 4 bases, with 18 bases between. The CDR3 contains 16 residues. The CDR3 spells CASSLSRAYGGYEQYF. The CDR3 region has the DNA TGTGCCAGCAGCTTGTCCCGGGCCTATGGGGGGTACGAGCAGTACTTC.

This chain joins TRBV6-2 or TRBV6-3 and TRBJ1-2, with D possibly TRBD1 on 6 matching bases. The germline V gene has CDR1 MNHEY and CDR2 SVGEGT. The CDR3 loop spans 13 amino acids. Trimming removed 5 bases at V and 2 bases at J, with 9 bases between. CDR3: CASSGTLNYGYTF. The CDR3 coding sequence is TGTGCCAGCAGTGGGACACTCAACTATGGCTACACCTTC.

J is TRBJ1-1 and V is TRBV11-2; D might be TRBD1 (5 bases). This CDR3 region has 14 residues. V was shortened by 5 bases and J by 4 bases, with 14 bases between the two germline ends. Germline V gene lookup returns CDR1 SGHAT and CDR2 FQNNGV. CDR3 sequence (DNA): TGTGCCAGCAGCCCCAAGGCGGGGCCCACTGAAGCTTTCTTT. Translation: CASSPKAGPTEAFF.

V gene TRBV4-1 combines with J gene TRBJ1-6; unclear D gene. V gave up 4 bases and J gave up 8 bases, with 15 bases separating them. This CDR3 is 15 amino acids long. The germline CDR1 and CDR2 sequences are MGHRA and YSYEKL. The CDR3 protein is CASSPGRGPDSPLHF. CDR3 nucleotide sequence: TGCGCCAGCAGCCCGGGGAGAGGGCCGGATTCACCCCTCCACTTT.

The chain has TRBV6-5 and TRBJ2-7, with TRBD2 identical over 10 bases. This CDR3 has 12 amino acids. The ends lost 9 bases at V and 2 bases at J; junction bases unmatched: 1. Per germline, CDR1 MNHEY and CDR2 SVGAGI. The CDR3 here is CASLAGAYEQYF. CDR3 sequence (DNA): TGTGCCAGTCTAGCGGGAGCCTACGAGCAGTACTTC.

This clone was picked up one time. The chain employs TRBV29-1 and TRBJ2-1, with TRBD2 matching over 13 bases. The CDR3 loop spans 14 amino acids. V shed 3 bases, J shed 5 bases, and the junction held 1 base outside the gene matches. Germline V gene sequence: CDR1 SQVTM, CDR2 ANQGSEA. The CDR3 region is CSVEGLAGNNEQFF. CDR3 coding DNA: TGCAGCGTTGAGGGACTAGCGGGAAACAATGAGCAGTTCTTC.

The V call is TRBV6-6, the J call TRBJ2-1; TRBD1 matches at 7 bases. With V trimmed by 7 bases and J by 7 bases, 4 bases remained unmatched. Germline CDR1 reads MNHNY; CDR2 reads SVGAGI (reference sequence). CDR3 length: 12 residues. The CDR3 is CASNQGENEQFF. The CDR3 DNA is TGTGCCAGCAACCAGGGGGAGAATGAGCAGTTCTTC.

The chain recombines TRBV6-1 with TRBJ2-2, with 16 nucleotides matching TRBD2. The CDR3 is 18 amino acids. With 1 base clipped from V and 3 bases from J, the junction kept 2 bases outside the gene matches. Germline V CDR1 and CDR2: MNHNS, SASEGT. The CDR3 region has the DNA TGTGCCAGCAGTGAAGTAGGGACTAGCGGGAGGGACACCGGGGAGCTGTTTTTT. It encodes CASSEVGTSGRDTGELFF.

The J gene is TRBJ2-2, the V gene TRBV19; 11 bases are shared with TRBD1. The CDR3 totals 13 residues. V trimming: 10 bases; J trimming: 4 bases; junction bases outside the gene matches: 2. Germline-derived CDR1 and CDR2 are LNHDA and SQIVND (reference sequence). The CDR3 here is CATGTGGTGELFF. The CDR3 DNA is TGTGCCACGGGGACAGGGGGCACCGGGGAGCTGTTTTTT. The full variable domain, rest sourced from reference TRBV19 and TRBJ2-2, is DGGITQSPKYLFRKEGQNVTLSCEQNLNHDAMYWYRQDPGQGLRLIYYSQIVNDFQKGDIAEGYSVSREKKESFPLTVTSAQKNPTAFYLCATGTGGTGELFFGEGSRLTVL.

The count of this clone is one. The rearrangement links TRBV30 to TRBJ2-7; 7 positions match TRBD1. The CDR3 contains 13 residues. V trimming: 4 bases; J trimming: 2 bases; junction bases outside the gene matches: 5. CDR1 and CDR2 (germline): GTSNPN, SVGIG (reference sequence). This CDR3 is CAWTGTDPYEQYF. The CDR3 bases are TGTGCCTGGACCGGGACAGATCCCTACGAGCAGTACTTC.

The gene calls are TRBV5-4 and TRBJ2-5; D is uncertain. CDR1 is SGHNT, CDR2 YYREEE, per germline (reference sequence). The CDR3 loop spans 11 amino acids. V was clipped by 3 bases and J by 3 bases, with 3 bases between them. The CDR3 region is CASSWEETQYF. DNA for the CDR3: TGTGCCAGCAGCTGGGAAGAGACCCAGTACTTC.

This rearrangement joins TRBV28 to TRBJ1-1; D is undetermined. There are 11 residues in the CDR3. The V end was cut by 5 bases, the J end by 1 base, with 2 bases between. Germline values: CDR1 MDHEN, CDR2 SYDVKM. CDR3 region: CASSENTEAFF. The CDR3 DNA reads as TGTGCCAGCAGTGAGAACACTGAAGCTTTCTTT.